Presented here are 20 T cell receptor beta chains from one specimen sequenced in a study of T cell repertoires and leukemia-associated antigens. No antigens are known for them. MiXCR, applied by TCRdb to the 5' RACE reads, yields one record per CDR3 protein. The table includes 10,000 to 13,000 distinct CDR3 sequences, about 42% detected once. The sample taken for sequencing was CD3+ T cells sorted from blood and cultured. Receptors were obtained from a female donor in good health.

This clonotype was seen ten or more times. The J gene is TRBJ1-5, the V gene TRBV20-1; 8 nucleotides agree with TRBD1. The CDR3 consists of 13 residues. Trimming cost V 6 bases and J 8 bases; bases outside gene matches: 9. Germline loops: CDR1 DFQATT, CDR2 SNEGSKA (reference sequence). The chain's CDR3 is CSATRTGQEPQHF. CDR3 in DNA: TGCAGTGCAACTCGGACAGGGCAGGAGCCCCAGCATTTT.

As for this clonotype: At one end, the junction sequence differs from germline, possibly due to a read error. V usage is TRBV12-3 or TRBV12-4 and J usage is TRBJ1-5, with a tentative D call TRBD1 (6 bases). This CDR3 spans 16 amino acids. The DNA of the CDR3 is TGTGTCAGCAGTCTCGAACAGGGTTTTAATAATCAGCCCCAGCGTTTT. Amino acids: CVSSLEQGFNNQPQRF.

In its sample, this clonotype was seen many times. The CDR3 nucleotides read TGCGCCAGCAGTACCGAGGGACTAGCTAACACCGGGGAGCTGTTTTTT. Translation gives CASSTEGLANTGELFF. The rearrangement links TRBV5-1 to TRBJ2-2; TRBD2 matches at 9 bases. The CDR3 spans 16 residues. Germline values: CDR1 SGHRS, CDR2 YFSETQ. The V segment lost 5 bases and the J segment 2 bases; nucleotides outside the gene matches: 7.

This clonotype was counted at least ten times. This chain joins TRBV6-6 and TRBJ1-5; no clear D. Between the trimmed V and J ends, which lost 0 bases and 3 bases, there was a span of 3 bases. Germline CDR1 is MNHNY and CDR2 is SVGAGI (reference sequence). The CDR3 runs 13 residues. CDR3 amino acids: CASSYSNNQPQHF. DNA for the CDR3: TGTGCCAGCAGTTACTCGAACAATCAGCCCCAGCATTTT.

This clonotype came up many times. The V call is TRBV29-1, the J call TRBJ1-2; D is undetermined. This CDR3 comprises 12 residues. Germline-derived CDR1 and CDR2 are SQVTM and ANQGSEA. V lost 3 bases to trimming and J lost 4 bases, with 9 bases between them. Here the CDR3 reads CSVEALSYGYTF. The CDR3 DNA reads as TGCAGCGTTGAGGCCCTTAGCTATGGCTACACCTTC.

This clonotype was counted a single time. The chain employs TRBV9 and TRBJ1-2; tentatively, D is TRBD1 (6 bases). The CDR3 totals 19 residues. V lost 0 bases and J 8 bases, leaving 29 bases between the germline ends. CDR1 and CDR2 from the germline V gene are SGDLS and YYNGEE. The CDR3 sequence: CASSVASDLTKGVGYGYTF. DNA for the CDR3: TGTGCCAGCAGCGTAGCTTCAGACCTCACAAAGGGGGTGGGGTACGGCTACACCTTC.

As to this clonotype: The missing conserved phenylalanine or tryptophan at the end of this CDR3 makes a read error likely. This chain connects TRBV29-1 to TRBJ2-7; D may be TRBD1 (7 bases). Trimming removed 8 bases from V and 3 bases from J, with 20 bases in between. This CDR3 contains 14 residues. In germline, CDR1 is SQVTM, CDR2 ANQGSEA. Here the CDR3 reads CSHPGGGPNYEQYL. As DNA, the CDR3 is TGCAGCCACCCAGGGGGAGGCCCTAACTACGAGCAGTACCTC.

By frequency in the sample, this clonotype is medium-sized (0.01 to 0.1%). The V and J genes are TRBV7-8 and TRBJ2-2; 8 bases map to TRBD2. Germline V gene lookup returns CDR1 SGHVS and CDR2 FQNEAQ. V was clipped by 10 bases and J by 2 bases; unmatched bases: 9. There are 15 residues in the CDR3. CDR3 sequence: CATGGSRSNTGELFF. DNA of the CDR3: TGTGCCACGGGAGGGTCAAGATCAAACACCGGGGAGCTGTTTTTT.

This clonotype was seen a handful of times. This chain connects TRBV4-2 to TRBJ2-7; 9 bases are shared with TRBD1. Germline lookup yields CDR1 LGHNA and CDR2 YNFKEQ. Unmatched junction bases numbered 6, after V lost 0 bases and J lost 3 bases. CDR3 length equals 16 residues. DNA of the CDR3: TGTGCCAGCAGCCAAGATTTAGGGACAGGGAGCTACGAGCAGTACTTC. This sequence encodes CASSQDLGTGSYEQYF.

The CDR3 sequence: CSARELVQDLTGAEAFF. The DNA for the CDR3 is TGCAGTGCTAGAGAATTGGTACAGGATCTTACAGGCGCTGAAGCTTTCTTT. The chain recombines TRBV20-1 with TRBJ1-1; D possibly corresponds to TRBD1 (5 bases). Germline loops: CDR1 DFQATT, CDR2 SNEGSKA (reference sequence). CDR3 length: 17 residues. V was shortened by 0 bases and J by 6 bases, with 23 bases between the two germline ends.

Note on this clonotype: This may come from a read error, since a much larger clone is one base off. The CDR3 coding sequence is TGTGCCAGCAGTGAAAGTCTTGTCAACAATCAGCCCCAGCATTTT. Its protein is CASSESLVNNQPQHF. The chain employs TRBV6-1 and TRBJ1-5; no clear D. Germline V gene lookup returns CDR1 MNHNS and CDR2 SASEGT. V was clipped by 2 bases and J by 3 bases, with 11 bases between them. The CDR3 sequence is 15 residues long.

This clonotype was observed once. The gene calls are TRBV5-1 and TRBJ2-5; a possible D gene is TRBD2 (5 bases). The CDR3 contains 15 residues. Germline CDR1 and CDR2: SGHRS and YFSETQ. V was trimmed by 0 bases and J by 5 bases, leaving 14 bases between them. The CDR3 DNA reads as TGCGCCAGCAGCTTGGAGGTGGGAGAAGGGGAGACCCAGTACTTC. Residues: CASSLEVGEGETQYF.

Of note for this clonotype: Compared with germline, one end of the junction differs, possibly owing to a read error. The rearrangement joins TRBV28 to TRBJ2-2; maybe TRBD1 (6 bases). CDR3 length equals 17 residues. The germline V gene encodes CDR1 MDHEN and CDR2 SYDVKM. CDR3 nucleotide sequence: TGTGCCAGCAGTTCAAGCCAGGGGACAAGGAACACCAGGGAGCTGTTTTTT. Its translation is CASSSSQGTRNTRELFF.

The CDR3 DNA follows: TGTGCCACCAGTGAGTACGGGGCGGAGACCCAGTACTTC. Translated: CATSEYGAETQYF. The V call is TRBV24-1, the J call TRBJ2-5; D is tentatively TRBD1 or TRBD2 (5 bases each). Germline V gene data show CDR1 as KGHDR and CDR2 as SFDVKD. Between the trimmed V and J ends, which lost 4 bases and 5 bases, there was a span of 10 bases. This CDR3 spans 13 amino acids.

This rearrangement joins TRBV20-1 to TRBJ2-6; D is undetermined. The CDR3 runs to 14 residues. Germline assignment: CDR1 DFQATT and CDR2 SNEGSKA (reference sequence). With 6 bases removed from V and 2 bases from J, the gap between germline ends came to 11 bases. The CDR3: CSAPKPPGANVLTF. The CDR3 coding sequence is TGCAGTGCCCCTAAGCCGCCTGGGGCCAACGTCCTGACTTTC.

This clonotype has just one count. This chain joins TRBV29-1 and TRBJ1-1, with 8 bases fitting TRBD1. The germline CDR1 and CDR2 sequences are SQVTM and ANQGSEA. This CDR3 spans 12 amino acids. V gave up 6 bases and J gave up 12 bases; unmatched junction bases: 12. The CDR3 coding sequence is TGCAGCGTGGATATCGACAGGGGCAGAACTTTCTTT. Translating it yields CSVDIDRGRTFF.

The rearrangement links TRBV7-3 to TRBJ1-1; 9 bases are a match to TRBD1. Germline CDR1 SGHTA, CDR2 FQGTGA. The CDR3 has 15 residues. V lost 3 bases to trimming and J lost 0 bases; unmatched junction nucleotides: 2. This CDR3 reads CASSFGQGLNTEAFF. The CDR3 DNA follows: TGTGCCAGCAGCTTCGGACAGGGGCTGAACACTGAAGCTTTCTTT.

This clonotype was found a few times. The chain has TRBV24-1 and TRBJ2-3, with a weak D call TRBD2 (6 bases). The ends were cut back, 3 bases at V and 3 bases at J, with 9 bases in the middle. The CDR3 consists of 14 residues. The V gene's germline CDR1 is KGHDR and CDR2 SFDVKD. This CDR3 reads CATSDGGITDTQYF. DNA for the CDR3: TGTGCCACCAGTGATGGAGGGATTACAGATACGCAGTATTTT.

The chain links TRBV28 to TRBJ1-5, with a weak D call TRBD1 (5 bases). Trimming removed 7 bases from V and 1 base from J, with 11 bases in between. Germline V CDR1 and CDR2: MDHEN, SYDVKM. The CDR3 sequence is 14 residues long. The CDR3 DNA follows: TGTGCCAGCAATCAGGGTTTGAGCAATCAGCCCCAGCATTTT. Its protein is CASNQGLSNQPQHF.

V gene TRBV15 combines with J gene TRBJ2-4; 8 nucleotides align to TRBD2. Germline trimming cut 1 base from V and 0 bases from J; bases unmatched to any gene: 5. This CDR3 spans 17 amino acids. From germline, CDR1 is LNHNV and CDR2 YYDKDF (reference sequence). CDR3 sequence reads: CATSRAPGGIAKNIQYF. In nucleotides, the CDR3 is TGTGCCACCAGCAGAGCCCCGGGAGGGATAGCCAAAAACATTCAGTACTTC. The entire variable domain, with the rest obtained from reference TRBV15 and TRBJ2-4, is as follows: DAMVIQNPRYQVTQFGKPVTLSCSQTLNHNVMYWYQQKSSQAPKLLFHYYDKDFNNEADTPDNFQSRRPNTSFCFLDIRSPGLGDTAMYLCATSRAPGGIAKNIQYFGAGTRLSVL.